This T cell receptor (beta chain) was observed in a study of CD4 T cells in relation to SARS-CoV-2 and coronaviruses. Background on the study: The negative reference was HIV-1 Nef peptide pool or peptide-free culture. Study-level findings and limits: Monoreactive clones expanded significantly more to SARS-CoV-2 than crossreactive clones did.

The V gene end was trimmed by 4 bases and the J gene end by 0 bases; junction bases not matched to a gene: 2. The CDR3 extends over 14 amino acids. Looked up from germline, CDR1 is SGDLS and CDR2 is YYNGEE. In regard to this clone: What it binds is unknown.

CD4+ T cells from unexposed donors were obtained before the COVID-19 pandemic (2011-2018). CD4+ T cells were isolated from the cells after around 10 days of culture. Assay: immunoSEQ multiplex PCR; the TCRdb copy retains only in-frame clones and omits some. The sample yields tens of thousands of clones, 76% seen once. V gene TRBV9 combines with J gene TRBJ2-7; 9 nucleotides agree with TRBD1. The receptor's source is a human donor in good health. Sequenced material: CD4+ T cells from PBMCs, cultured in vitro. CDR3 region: CASSRTGDSYEQYF. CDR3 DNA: TGTGCCAGCAGCAGGACAGGGGACTCCTACGAGCAGTACTTC.